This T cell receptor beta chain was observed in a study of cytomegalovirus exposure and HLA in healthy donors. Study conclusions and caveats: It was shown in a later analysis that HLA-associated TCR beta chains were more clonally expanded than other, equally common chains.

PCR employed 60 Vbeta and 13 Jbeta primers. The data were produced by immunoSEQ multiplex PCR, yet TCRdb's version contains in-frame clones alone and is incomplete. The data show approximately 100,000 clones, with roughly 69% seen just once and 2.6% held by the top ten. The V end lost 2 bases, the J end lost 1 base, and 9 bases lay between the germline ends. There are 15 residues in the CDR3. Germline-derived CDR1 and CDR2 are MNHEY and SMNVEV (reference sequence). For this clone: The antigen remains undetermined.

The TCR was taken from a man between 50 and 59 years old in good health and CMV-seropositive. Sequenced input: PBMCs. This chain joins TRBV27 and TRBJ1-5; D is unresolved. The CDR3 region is CASSLGQPSNQPQHF. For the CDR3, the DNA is TGTGCCAGCAGTTTAGGGCAGCCCAGCAATCAGCCCCAGCATTTT.